This TCR beta chain was obtained from a study of shared clonotypes between healthy human individuals. The protocol was immunoSEQ multiplex PCR, while the TCRdb copy is restricted to in-frame clones and leaves out a portion. The repertoire includes roughly 2 million clones, roughly 94% of them detected once, and about 1.1% sits in the top ten. Naive CD8 cells comprised CD45RO-negative, CCR7-positively selected cells, excluding terminally differentiated effector memory CD45RA+ cells. None of the donors, who were healthy HIV-negative adults, had recently had acute infections or vaccinations. Every one of the donors was a Caucasian adult that lived in Nashville, Tennessee. CDR1 is SGHVS and CDR2 is FQNEAQ in the germline V gene. J gave up 3 bases and V 2 bases, and 6 bases lay outside the gene matches. The CDR3 contains 15 residues.

This receptor was identified in a man aged 18 to 29 in good health. The rearrangement joins TRBV7-8 to TRBJ2-7; 8 bases line up with TRBD2. The sample comprised naive CD8+ T cells sorted from blood. CDR3 sequence: CASSLLLAEYYEQYF. The CDR3 DNA sequence: TGTGCCAGCAGCTTATTACTAGCGGAATACTACGAGCAGTACTTC.